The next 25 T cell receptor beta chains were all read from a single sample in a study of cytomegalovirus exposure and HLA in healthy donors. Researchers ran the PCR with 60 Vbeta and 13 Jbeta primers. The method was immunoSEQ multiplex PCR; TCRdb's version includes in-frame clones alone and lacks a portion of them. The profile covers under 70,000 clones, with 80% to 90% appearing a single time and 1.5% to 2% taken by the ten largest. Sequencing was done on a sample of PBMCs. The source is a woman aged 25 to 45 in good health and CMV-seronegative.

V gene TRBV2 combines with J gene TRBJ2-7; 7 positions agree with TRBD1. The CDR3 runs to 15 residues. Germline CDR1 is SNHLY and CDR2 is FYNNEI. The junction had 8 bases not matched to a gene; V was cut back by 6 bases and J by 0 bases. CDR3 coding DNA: TGTGCCAGCAGGCGACTTGGGACAGACTCCTACGAGCAGTACTTC. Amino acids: CASRRLGTDSYEQYF.

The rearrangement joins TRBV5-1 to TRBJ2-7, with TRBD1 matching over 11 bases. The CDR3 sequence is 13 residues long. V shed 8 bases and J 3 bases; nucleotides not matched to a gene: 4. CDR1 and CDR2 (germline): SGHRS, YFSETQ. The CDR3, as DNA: TGCGCCAGGGGCGGGACAGGGGGCTACGAGCAGTACTTC. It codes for CARGGTGGYEQYF.

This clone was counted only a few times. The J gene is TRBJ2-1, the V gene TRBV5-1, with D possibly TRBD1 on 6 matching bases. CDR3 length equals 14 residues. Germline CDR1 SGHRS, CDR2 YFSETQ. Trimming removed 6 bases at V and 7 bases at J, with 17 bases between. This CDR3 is CASKLRGGLNEQFF. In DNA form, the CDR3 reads TGCGCCAGCAAACTCAGGGGTGGGTTAAATGAGCAGTTCTTC. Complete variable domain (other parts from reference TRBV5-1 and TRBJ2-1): KAGVTQTPRYLIKTRGQQVTLSCSPISGHRSVSWYQQTPGQGLQFLFEYFSETQRNKGNFPGRFSGRQFSNSRSEMNVSTLELGDSALYLCASKLRGGLNEQFFGPGTRLTVL.

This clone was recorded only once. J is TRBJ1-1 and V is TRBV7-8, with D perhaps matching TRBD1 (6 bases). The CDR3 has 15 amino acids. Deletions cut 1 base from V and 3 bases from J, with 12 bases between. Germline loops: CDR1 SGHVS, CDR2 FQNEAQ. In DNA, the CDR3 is TGTGCCAGCAGCTTAGATGGGGGCGCAGACACTGAAGCTTTCTTT. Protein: CASSLDGGADTEAFF.

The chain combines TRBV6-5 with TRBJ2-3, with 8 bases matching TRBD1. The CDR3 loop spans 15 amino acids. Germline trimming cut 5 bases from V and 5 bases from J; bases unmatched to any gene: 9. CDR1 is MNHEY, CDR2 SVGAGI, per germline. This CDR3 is CASSGVTGGGDTQYF. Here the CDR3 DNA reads TGTGCCAGCAGTGGCGTAACAGGGGGTGGAGATACGCAGTATTTT.

The CDR3 here is CASSLAGTSIEQFF. The DNA for the CDR3 is TGCGCCAGCAGCTTGGCCGGGACTTCTATTGAGCAGTTCTTC. This sequence joins TRBV5-1 and TRBJ2-1; possible D gene TRBD2, 6 bases. The length of the CDR3 is 14 residues. Germline values: CDR1 SGHRS, CDR2 YFSETQ. V dropped 0 bases and J dropped 9 bases, with 13 bases sitting between them.

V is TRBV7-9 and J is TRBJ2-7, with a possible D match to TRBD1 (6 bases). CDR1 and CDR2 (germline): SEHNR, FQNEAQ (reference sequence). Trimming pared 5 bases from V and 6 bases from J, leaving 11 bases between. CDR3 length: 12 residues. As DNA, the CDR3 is TGTGCCAGCAGCATGACAGGTCGCGAGCAGTACTTC. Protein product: CASSMTGREQYF.

In DNA, the CDR3 is TGTGCCAGCAGCCCGGACAGATTTAATTCACCCCTCCACTTT. Translated, it gives CASSPDRFNSPLHF. V gene TRBV7-9 combines with J gene TRBJ1-6, with a tentative D call TRBD1 (6 bases). The V end lost 5 bases, the J end lost 6 bases, and 11 bases lay between the germline ends. CDR3 length: 14 amino acids. Germline-derived CDR1 and CDR2 are SEHNR and FQNEAQ (reference sequence).

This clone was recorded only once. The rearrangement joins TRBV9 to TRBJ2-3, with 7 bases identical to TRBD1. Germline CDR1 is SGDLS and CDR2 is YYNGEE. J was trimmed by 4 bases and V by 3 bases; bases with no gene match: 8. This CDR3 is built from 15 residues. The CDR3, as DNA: TGTGCCAGCAGCGCCCTCTCCGGGACAGCAGATACGCAGTATTTT. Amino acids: CASSALSGTADTQYF.

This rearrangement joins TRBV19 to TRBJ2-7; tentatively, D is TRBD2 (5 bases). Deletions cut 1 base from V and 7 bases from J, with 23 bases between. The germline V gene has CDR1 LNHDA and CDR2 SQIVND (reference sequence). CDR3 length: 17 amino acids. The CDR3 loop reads CASSIALIGERSREQYF. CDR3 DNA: TGTGCCAGTAGTATAGCCCTGATCGGGGAAAGGTCGCGGGAGCAGTACTTC.

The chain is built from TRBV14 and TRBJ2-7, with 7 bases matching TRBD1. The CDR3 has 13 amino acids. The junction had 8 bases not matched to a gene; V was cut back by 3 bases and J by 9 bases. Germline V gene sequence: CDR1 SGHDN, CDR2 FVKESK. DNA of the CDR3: TGTGCCAGCAGCCAGCTACCGGGACAGTCGCAGTACTTC. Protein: CASSQLPGQSQYF.

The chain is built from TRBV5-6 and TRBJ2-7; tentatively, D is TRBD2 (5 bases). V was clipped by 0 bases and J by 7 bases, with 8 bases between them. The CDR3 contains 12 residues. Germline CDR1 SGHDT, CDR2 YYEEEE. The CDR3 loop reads CASSLGELEQYF. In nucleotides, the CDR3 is TGTGCCAGCAGCTTGGGGGAGCTAGAGCAGTACTTC.

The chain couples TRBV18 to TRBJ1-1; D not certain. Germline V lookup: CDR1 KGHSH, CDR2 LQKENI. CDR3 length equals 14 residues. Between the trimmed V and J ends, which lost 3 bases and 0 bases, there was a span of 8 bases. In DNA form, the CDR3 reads TGTGCCAGCTCACCCACAGTGATGAACACTGAAGCTTTCTTT. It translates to CASSPTVMNTEAFF. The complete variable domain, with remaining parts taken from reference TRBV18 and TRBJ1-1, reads NAGVMQNPRHLVRRRGQEARLRCSPMKGHSHVYWYRQLPEEGLKFMVYLQKENIIDESGMPKERFSAEFPKEGPSILRIQQVVRGDSAAYFCASSPTVMNTEAFFGQGTRLTVV.

The CDR3 nucleotides are TGTGCCAGCAGTGACCGACTAGCGGGAGGGACGAACACCGGGGAGCTGTTTTTT. Translation gives CASSDRLAGGTNTGELFF. The genes are TRBV27 and TRBJ2-2; 14 nucleotides line up with TRBD2. V trimming: 5 bases; J trimming: 0 bases; junction bases outside the gene matches: 5. CDR3 length equals 18 residues. Germline CDR1 is MNHEY and CDR2 is SMNVEV (reference sequence).

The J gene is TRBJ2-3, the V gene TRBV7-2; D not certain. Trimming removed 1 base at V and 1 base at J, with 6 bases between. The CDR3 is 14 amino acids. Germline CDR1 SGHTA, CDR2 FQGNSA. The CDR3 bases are TGTGCCAGCAGCTTAGTAAGCGGCACAGATACGCAGTATTTT. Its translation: CASSLVSGTDTQYF. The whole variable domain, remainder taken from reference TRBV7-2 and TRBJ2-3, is GAGVSQSPSNKVTEKGKDVELRCDPISGHTALYWYRQSLGQGLEFLIYFQGNSAPDKSGLPSDRFSAERTGGSVSTLTIQRTQQEDSAVYLCASSLVSGTDTQYFGPGTRLTVL.

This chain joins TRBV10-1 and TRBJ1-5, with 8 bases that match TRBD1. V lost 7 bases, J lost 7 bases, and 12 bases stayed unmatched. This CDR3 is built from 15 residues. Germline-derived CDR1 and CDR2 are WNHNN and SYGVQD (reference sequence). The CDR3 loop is CASIMGQEERQPQHF. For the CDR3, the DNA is TGCGCCAGCATCATGGGACAGGAGGAAAGACAGCCCCAGCATTTT.

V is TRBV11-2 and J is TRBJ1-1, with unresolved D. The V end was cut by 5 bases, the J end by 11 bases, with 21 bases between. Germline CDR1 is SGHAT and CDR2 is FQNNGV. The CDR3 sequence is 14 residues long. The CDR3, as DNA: TGTGCCAGCAGCCGGAAGTCGCCGAGGGTGGGGGCTTTCTTT. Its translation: CASSRKSPRVGAFF.

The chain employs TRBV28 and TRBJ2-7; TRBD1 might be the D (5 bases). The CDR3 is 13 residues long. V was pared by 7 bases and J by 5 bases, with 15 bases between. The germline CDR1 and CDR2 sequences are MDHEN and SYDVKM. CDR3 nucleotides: TGTGCCAGCACGAAGGGGCAAGGCCACGAGCAGTACTTC. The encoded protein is CASTKGQGHEQYF.

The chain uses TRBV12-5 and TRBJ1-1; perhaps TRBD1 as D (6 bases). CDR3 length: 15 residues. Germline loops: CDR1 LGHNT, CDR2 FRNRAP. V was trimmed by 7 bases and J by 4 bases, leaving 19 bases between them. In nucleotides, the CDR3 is TGTGCTAGTGCCACAGTCGGGGGGCGAGGCACTGAAGCTTTCTTT. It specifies CASATVGGRGTEAFF.

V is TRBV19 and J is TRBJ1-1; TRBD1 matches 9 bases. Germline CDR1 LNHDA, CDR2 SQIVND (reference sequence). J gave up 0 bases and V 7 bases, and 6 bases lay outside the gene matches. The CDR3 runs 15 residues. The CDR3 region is CASTRTGALNTEAFF. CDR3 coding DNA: TGTGCCAGTACCCGGACAGGGGCCTTGAACACTGAAGCTTTCTTT. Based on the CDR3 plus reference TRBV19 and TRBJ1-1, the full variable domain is DGGITQSPKYLFRKEGQNVTLSCEQNLNHDAMYWYRQDPGQGLRLIYYSQIVNDFQKGDIAEGYSVSREKKESFPLTVTSAQKNPTAFYLCASTRTGALNTEAFFGQGTRLTVV.

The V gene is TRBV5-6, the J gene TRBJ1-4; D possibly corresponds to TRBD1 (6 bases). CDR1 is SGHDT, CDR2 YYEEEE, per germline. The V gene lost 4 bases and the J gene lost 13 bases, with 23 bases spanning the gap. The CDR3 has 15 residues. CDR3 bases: TGTGCCAGCAGCCCTAGGCGACGTGGGGGCGAGGGACTGTTTTTT. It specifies CASSPRRRGGEGLFF.

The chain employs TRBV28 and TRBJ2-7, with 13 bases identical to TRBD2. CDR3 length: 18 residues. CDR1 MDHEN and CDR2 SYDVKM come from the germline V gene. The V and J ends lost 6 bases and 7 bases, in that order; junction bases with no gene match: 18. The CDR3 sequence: CASRRLAGGLSSLGEQYF. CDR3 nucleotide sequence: TGTGCCAGCAGAAGACTAGCGGGAGGTCTCAGCTCATTGGGAGAGCAGTACTTC.

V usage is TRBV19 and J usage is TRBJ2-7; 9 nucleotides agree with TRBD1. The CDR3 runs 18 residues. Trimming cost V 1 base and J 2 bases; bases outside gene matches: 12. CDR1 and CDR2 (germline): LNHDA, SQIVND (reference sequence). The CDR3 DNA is TGTGCCAGTAGTATAGGACTCCCCGGACAGGGGTCAGCCTACGAGCAGTACTTC. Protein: CASSIGLPGQGSAYEQYF. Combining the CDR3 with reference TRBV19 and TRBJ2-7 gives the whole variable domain DGGITQSPKYLFRKEGQNVTLSCEQNLNHDAMYWYRQDPGQGLRLIYYSQIVNDFQKGDIAEGYSVSREKKESFPLTVTSAQKNPTAFYLCASSIGLPGQGSAYEQYFGPGTRLTVT.

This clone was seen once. CDR3 nucleotide sequence: TGTGCCAGCAGCTTGGCCGTTAGGGGGCAAGAGACCCAGTACTTC. Translated: CASSLAVRGQETQYF. V usage is TRBV5-5 and J usage is TRBJ2-5, with a weak D call TRBD1 (6 bases). The CDR3 consists of 15 residues. Germline-derived CDR1 and CDR2 are SGHKS and YYEKEE (reference sequence). V dropped 0 bases and J dropped 2 bases, with 11 bases sitting between them.

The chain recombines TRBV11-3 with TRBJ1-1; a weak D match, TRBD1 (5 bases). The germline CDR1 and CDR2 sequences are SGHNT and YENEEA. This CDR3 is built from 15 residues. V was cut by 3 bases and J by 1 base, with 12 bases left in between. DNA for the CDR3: TGTGCCAGCAGCTTGGGTCCCCAGGGGAACACTGAAGCTTTCTTT. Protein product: CASSLGPQGNTEAFF.